This note documents a single T cell receptor beta chain sequence. This sample was taken from a study of T-cell reconstitution after alpha-beta-depleted transplantation in children. Construction of the TCRbeta library involved unique molecular identifiers. TCRdb ran MiXCR on the PCR reads and lists one entry per CDR3 protein. The data contain over 150,000 distinct CDR3 sequences, less than 15% of them singletons. The V end was cut by 4 bases, the J end by 4 bases, with 7 bases between. The V gene's germline CDR1 is MDHEN and CDR2 SYDVKM. The CDR3 covers 12 residues. The rearrangement links TRBV28 to TRBJ1-1, with no clear D. The starting material was PBMCs from the stem cell graft donor, obtained from the stem cell graft. This TCR was recovered from a human donor who donated a stem cell graft to a child with acute lymphoblastic leukemia. The DNA of the CDR3 is TGTGCCAGCAGTTCTACTATCACTGAAGCTTTCTTT. Residues: CASSSTITEAFF.